This T cell receptor beta chain came from a study of cytomegalovirus exposure and HLA in healthy donors. Study observations and caveats: Later on, an analysis showed TCR association rates differing by HLA locus, with DRB1 the most and HLA-C the fewest. In a later analysis, HLA-associated beta chains showed higher expansion and lower generation probabilities than comparable chains. Association of a missense DCLRE1C variant with TCR beta V- and J-gene trimming was reported in a later analysis. An analysis done earlier found most TCR beta V segments productive about 90% or about 30% of the time.

In regard to this clone: Its antigen is undetermined.

PCR used 60 Vbeta primers and 13 Jbeta primers. The method was immunoSEQ multiplex PCR; TCRdb's version includes in-frame clones alone and lacks a portion of them. Among about 36,000 clones listed, about 53% were seen once. V shed 0 bases and J shed 2 bases, with 14 bases lying between them. Germline V gene data show CDR1 as MNHEY and CDR2 as SVGAGI. There are 16 residues in the CDR3. This receptor was identified in a woman between 40 and 55 years old in good health and CMV-seropositive. The chain recombines TRBV6-5 with TRBJ2-7; tentatively, D is TRBD1 (6 bases). The sample was PBMCs. CDR3 protein: CASSYSNSYRAYEQYF. CDR3 DNA: TGTGCCAGCAGTTACTCGAATTCTTACAGGGCCTACGAGCAGTACTTC.